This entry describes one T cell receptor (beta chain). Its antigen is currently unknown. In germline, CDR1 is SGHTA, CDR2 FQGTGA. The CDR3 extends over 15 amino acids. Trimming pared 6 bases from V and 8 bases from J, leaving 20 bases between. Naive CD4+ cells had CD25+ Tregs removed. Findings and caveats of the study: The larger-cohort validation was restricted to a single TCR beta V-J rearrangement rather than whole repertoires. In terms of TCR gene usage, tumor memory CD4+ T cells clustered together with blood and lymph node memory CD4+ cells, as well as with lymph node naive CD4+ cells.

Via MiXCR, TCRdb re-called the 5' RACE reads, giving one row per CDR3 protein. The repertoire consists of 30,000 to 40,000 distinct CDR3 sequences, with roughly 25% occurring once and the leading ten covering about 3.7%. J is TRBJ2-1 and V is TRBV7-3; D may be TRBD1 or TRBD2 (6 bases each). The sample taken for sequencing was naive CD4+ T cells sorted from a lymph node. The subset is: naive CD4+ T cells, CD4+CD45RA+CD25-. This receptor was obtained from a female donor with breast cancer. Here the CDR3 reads CASSQGGTHRDEQFF. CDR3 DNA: TGTGCCAGCAGTCAAGGGGGGACCCATCGGGATGAGCAGTTCTTC.